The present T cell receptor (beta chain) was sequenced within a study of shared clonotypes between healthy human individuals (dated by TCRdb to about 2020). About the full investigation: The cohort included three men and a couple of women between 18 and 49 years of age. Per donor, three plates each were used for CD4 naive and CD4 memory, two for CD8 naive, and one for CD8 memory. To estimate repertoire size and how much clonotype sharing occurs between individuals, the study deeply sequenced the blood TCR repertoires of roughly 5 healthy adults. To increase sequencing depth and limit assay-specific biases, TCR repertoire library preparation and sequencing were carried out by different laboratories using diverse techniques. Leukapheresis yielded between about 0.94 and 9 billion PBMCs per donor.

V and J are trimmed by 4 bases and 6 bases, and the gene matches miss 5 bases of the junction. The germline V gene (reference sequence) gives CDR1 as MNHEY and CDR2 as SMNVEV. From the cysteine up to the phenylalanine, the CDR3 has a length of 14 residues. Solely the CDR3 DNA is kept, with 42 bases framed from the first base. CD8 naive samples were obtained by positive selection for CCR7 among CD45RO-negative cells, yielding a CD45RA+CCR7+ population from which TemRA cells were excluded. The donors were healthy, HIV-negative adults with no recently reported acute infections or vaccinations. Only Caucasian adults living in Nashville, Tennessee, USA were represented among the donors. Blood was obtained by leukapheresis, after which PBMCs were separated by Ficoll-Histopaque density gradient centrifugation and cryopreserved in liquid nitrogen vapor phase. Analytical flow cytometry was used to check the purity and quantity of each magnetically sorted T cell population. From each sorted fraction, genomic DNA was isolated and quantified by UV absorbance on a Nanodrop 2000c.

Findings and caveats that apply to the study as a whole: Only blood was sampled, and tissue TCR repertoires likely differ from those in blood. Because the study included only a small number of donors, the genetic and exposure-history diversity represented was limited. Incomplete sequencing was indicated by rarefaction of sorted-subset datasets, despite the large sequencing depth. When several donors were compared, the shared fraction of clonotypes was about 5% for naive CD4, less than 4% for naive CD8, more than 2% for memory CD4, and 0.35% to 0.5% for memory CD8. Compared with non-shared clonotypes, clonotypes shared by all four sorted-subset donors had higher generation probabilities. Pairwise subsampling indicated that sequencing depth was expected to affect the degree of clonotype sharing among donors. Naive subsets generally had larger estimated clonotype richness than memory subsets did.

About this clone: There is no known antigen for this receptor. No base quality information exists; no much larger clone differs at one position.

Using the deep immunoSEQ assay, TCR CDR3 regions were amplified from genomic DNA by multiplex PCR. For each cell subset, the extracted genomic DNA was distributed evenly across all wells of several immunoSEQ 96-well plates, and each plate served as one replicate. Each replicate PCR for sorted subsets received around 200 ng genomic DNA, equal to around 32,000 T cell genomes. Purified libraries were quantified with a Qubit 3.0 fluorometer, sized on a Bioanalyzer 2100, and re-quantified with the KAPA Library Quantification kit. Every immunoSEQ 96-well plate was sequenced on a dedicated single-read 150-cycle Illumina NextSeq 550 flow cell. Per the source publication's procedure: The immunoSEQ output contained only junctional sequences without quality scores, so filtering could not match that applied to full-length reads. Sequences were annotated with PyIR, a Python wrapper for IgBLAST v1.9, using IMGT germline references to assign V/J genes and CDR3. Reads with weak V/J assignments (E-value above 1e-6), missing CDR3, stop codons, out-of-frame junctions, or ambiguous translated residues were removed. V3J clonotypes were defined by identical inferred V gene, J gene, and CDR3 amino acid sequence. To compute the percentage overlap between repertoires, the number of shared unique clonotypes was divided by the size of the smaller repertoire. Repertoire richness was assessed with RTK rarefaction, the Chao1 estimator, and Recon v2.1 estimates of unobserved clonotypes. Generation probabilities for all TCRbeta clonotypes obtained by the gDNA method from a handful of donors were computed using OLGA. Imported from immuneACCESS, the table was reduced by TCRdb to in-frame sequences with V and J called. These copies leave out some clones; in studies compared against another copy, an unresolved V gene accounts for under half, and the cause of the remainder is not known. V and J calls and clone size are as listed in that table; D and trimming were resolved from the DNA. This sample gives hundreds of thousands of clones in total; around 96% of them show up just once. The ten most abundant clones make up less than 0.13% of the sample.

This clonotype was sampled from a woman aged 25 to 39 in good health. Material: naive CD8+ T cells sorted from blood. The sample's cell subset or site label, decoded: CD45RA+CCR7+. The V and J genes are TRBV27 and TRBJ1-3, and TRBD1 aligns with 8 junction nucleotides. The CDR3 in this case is CASSWPGQVNTIYF. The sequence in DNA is TGTGCCAGCAGTTGGCCGGGACAGGTAAACACCATATATTTT.